Below are 21 T cell receptor beta chains sequenced from a single sample in a study of blood T cell repertoires in COVID-19. Produced via immunoSEQ multiplex PCR; TCRdb's table is partial and in-frame only. The sample includes 75,000 to 80,000 clones, 88% of them seen just once. The source material was peripheral blood. These receptors originate from a human donor in a cohort sampled during active COVID-19.

This clone has only one observation. The chain couples TRBV27 to TRBJ2-5, with TRBD2 as a possible D gene (5 bases). The CDR3 has 13 amino acids. Germline lookup yields CDR1 MNHEY and CDR2 SMNVEV (reference sequence). Trimming left V 3 bases short and J 7 bases short, with 12 bases between. CDR3 in amino acids: CASSFRSRGTQYF. DNA of the CDR3: TGTGCCAGCAGTTTCCGGTCACGGGGGACCCAGTACTTC.

V gene TRBV4-2 combines with J gene TRBJ1-5; 8 bases fit TRBD1. Trimming at V came to 1 base and at J to 2 bases, leaving 13 bases not matched to a gene. This CDR3 is built from 19 residues. Germline lookup yields CDR1 LGHNA and CDR2 YNFKEQ. The CDR3 DNA is TGTGCCAGCAGCCAAGGGGACAGGTTTGTGGTCAACGGCAATCAGCCCCAGCATTTT. Its translation: CASSQGDRFVVNGNQPQHF.

The rearrangement joins TRBV5-1 to TRBJ1-2; 10 bases line up with TRBD1. V shed 4 bases and J 8 bases; nucleotides not matched to a gene: 5. CDR3 length: 13 amino acids. The V gene's germline CDR1 is SGHRS and CDR2 YFSETQ. The CDR3 loop is CASSIGTGAGYTF. The CDR3 coding sequence is TGCGCCAGCAGCATAGGGACAGGGGCGGGCTACACCTTC.

The chain employs TRBV28 and TRBJ2-1; 8 bases are shared with TRBD2. The ends lost 2 bases at V and 7 bases at J; junction bases unmatched: 10. Per the germline V gene, CDR1 is MDHEN and CDR2 is SYDVKM. The length of the CDR3 is 16 residues. CDR3: CASSLIREGRPNEQFF. CDR3 DNA: TGTGCCAGCAGTTTAATACGGGAGGGCCGTCCGAATGAGCAGTTCTTC.

The chain has TRBV2 and TRBJ1-3; D unresolved. The CDR3 is 13 residues long. Trimming removed 5 bases at V and 0 bases at J, with 5 bases between. Per the germline V gene, CDR1 is SNHLY and CDR2 is FYNNEI. CDR3 DNA: TGTGCCAGCAGTTTCAGCTCTGGAAACACCATATATTTT. Its translation: CASSFSSGNTIYF.

The V call is TRBV6-2 or TRBV6-3, the J call TRBJ1-1; no reliable D call. The germline CDR1 and CDR2 sequences are MNHEY and SVGEGT. The CDR3 is 13 residues long. V was trimmed by 3 bases and J by 1 base, leaving 6 bases between them. CDR3 protein: CASSYGENTEAFF. Here the CDR3 DNA reads TGTGCCAGCAGTTATGGAGAGAACACTGAAGCTTTCTTT.

V is TRBV5-6 and J is TRBJ2-7, with 11 nucleotides matching TRBD1. CDR1 is SGHDT, CDR2 YYEEEE, per germline. With 0 bases clipped from V and 4 bases from J, the junction kept 3 bases outside the gene matches. The CDR3 has 15 residues. CDR3 loop: CASSLGGQGAYEQYF. DNA of the CDR3: TGTGCCAGCAGCTTGGGTGGACAGGGGGCTTACGAGCAGTACTTC.

The V call is TRBV10-2, the J call TRBJ1-2; D is undetermined. V shed 3 bases and J shed 8 bases, with 16 bases lying between them. From germline, CDR1 is WSHSY and CDR2 SAAADI. The CDR3 totals 14 residues. This chain's CDR3 is CASSDNTAAGGYTF. The CDR3 DNA reads as TGCGCCAGCAGTGATAATACCGCCGCGGGGGGCTACACCTTC.

The J gene is TRBJ1-6, the V gene TRBV19, with D tentatively TRBD1 (5 bases). The CDR3 is 15 residues long. CDR1 is LNHDA, CDR2 SQIVND, per germline (reference sequence). Trimming pared 3 bases from V and 5 bases from J, leaving 11 bases between. This CDR3 is CASSINRQDNSPLHF. The CDR3 nucleotides read TGTGCCAGTAGTATTAACAGGCAGGATAATTCACCCCTCCACTTT. The full variable domain, with the rest looked up from reference TRBV19 and TRBJ1-6, is DGGITQSPKYLFRKEGQNVTLSCEQNLNHDAMYWYRQDPGQGLRLIYYSQIVNDFQKGDIAEGYSVSREKKESFPLTVTSAQKNPTAFYLCASSINRQDNSPLHFGNGTRLTVT.

The gene calls are TRBV28 and TRBJ1-6; D is perhaps TRBD1 (6 bases). The length of the CDR3 is 13 residues. Trimming stripped 4 bases from V and 6 bases from J, with 7 bases between. Germline V gives CDR1 MDHEN, CDR2 SYDVKM. CDR3: CASSSGANSPLHF. In DNA form, the CDR3 reads TGTGCCAGCAGTTCAGGGGCTAATTCACCCCTCCACTTT.

The chain is built from TRBV9 and TRBJ1-4; D unclear. CDR1 SGDLS and CDR2 YYNGEE come from the germline V gene. Trimming cost V 0 bases and J 5 bases, with 8 bases left between them. The CDR3 totals 14 residues. In nucleotides, the CDR3 is TGTGCCAGCAGCGTAGGAGGGCAGAATGAAAAACTGTTTTTT. This sequence encodes CASSVGGQNEKLFF.

CDR3 in amino acids: CASSPADRGEEKLFF. The CDR3 DNA reads TGTGCCAGCAGCCCAGCGGACAGGGGTGAAGAAAAACTGTTTTTT. V usage is TRBV11-2 and J usage is TRBJ1-4, with TRBD1 matching 9 bases. This CDR3 region has 15 residues. The junction had 9 bases not matched to a gene; V was cut back by 5 bases and J by 8 bases. The germline V gene has CDR1 SGHAT and CDR2 FQNNGV.

This clone occurred once. The V and J genes are TRBV27 and TRBJ2-3, with TRBD1 matching over 9 bases. CDR1 is MNHEY and CDR2 is SMNVEV in the germline V gene (reference sequence). V gave up 6 bases and J gave up 3 bases; unmatched junction bases: 10. The CDR3 consists of 16 residues. The CDR3 reads CASSRNTGTGTDTQYF. CDR3 coding DNA: TGTGCCAGCAGCAGAAATACCGGGACAGGGACAGATACGCAGTATTTT.

The rearrangement links TRBV11-2 to TRBJ1-1, with 7 bases identical to TRBD1. Germline values: CDR1 SGHAT, CDR2 FQNNGV. V lost 3 bases and J lost 1; bases outside the gene matches: 14. This CDR3 has 18 residues. The CDR3 DNA sequence: TGTGCCAGCAGCTTGTTAAACCCTTTTGGGACAGAGAACACTGAAGCTTTCTTT. It encodes CASSLLNPFGTENTEAFF.

The chain couples TRBV7-9 to TRBJ2-3, with TRBD2 matching 13 bases. This CDR3 spans 15 amino acids. Germline V lookup: CDR1 SEHNR, CDR2 FQNEAQ (reference sequence). V shed 3 bases, J shed 4 bases, and the junction held 1 base outside the gene matches. In DNA, the CDR3 is TGTGCCAGCAGCTTTGGGACTAGCGGGGCAGATACGCAGTATTTT. As protein: CASSFGTSGADTQYF.

The chain employs TRBV9 and TRBJ2-3, with 14 bases aligning to TRBD2. Germline values: CDR1 SGDLS, CDR2 YYNGEE. The CDR3 contains 16 residues. J lost 2 bases, V lost 4 bases, and 3 bases had no gene match. CDR3 loop: CASSPGLAGVTDTQYF. CDR3 DNA sequence: TGTGCCAGCAGCCCGGGACTAGCGGGGGTCACAGATACGCAGTATTTT. Filled out from reference TRBV9 and TRBJ2-3, the complete variable domain reads DSGVTQTPKHLITATGQRVTLRCSPRSGDLSVYWYQQSLDQGLQFLIQYYNGEERAKGNILERFSAQQFPDLHSELNLSSLELGDSALYFCASSPGLAGVTDTQYFGPGTRLTVL.

V and J are TRBV19 and TRBJ1-5, with 7 bases aligning to TRBD1. The CDR3 consists of 15 residues. V lost 6 bases to trimming and J lost 3 bases; unmatched junction nucleotides: 8. Germline CDR1 reads LNHDA; CDR2 reads SQIVND (reference sequence). The CDR3 reads CASSPDRDDNQPQHF. In DNA form, the CDR3 reads TGTGCCAGTAGCCCAGACAGGGATGACAATCAGCCCCAGCATTTT.

The rearrangement joins TRBV5-1 to TRBJ2-5, with TRBD1 matching 8 bases. This CDR3 is built from 14 residues. CDR1 is SGHRS, CDR2 YFSETQ, per germline. Trimming cost V 4 bases and J 1 base; bases outside gene matches: 3. CDR3 DNA: TGCGCCAGCAGCGGACAGGGTAGCCAAGAGACCCAGTACTTC. This encodes CASSGQGSQETQYF.

The V and J genes are TRBV6-5 and TRBJ2-7; the D gene is possibly TRBD1 (5 bases). The V gene lost 8 bases and the J gene lost 0 bases, with 14 bases spanning the gap. Germline V CDR1 and CDR2: MNHEY, SVGAGI. The CDR3 has 14 residues. This CDR3 reads CASRVRVDSYEQYF. The CDR3 nucleotides read TGTGCCAGCCGCGTCAGGGTCGACTCCTACGAGCAGTACTTC.

The chain links TRBV10-3 to TRBJ2-3, with 7 bases lining up with TRBD1. Germline trimming cut 3 bases from V and 1 base from J; bases unmatched to any gene: 1. Per germline, CDR1 ENHRY and CDR2 SYGVKD. CDR3 length equals 14 residues. The CDR3 is CAISDGQGTDTQYF. As DNA, the CDR3 is TGTGCCATCAGTGACGGACAGGGCACAGATACGCAGTATTTT.

The chain couples TRBV7-9 to TRBJ2-2; 8 bases fit TRBD2. CDR3 length: 17 amino acids. Germline V gene lookup returns CDR1 SEHNR and CDR2 FQNEAQ (reference sequence). V was pared by 5 bases and J by 6 bases, with 14 bases of the junction left unmatched. The CDR3 protein is CASSLEPGLDVSGELFF. Written as DNA, the CDR3 is TGTGCCAGCAGCCTAGAACCGGGACTAGATGTTTCCGGGGAGCTGTTTTTT.